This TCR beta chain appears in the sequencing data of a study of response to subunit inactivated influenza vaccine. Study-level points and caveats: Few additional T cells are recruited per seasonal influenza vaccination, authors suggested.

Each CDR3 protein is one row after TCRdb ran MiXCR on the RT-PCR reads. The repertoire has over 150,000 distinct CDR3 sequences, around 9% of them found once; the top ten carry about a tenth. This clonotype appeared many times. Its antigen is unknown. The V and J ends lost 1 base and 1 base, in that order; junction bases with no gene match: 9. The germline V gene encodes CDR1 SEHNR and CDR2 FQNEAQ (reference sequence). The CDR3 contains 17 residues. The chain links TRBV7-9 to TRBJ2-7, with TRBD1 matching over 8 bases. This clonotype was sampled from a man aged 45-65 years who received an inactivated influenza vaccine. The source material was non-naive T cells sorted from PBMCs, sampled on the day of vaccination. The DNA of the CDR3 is TGTGCCAGCAGCTTAGGAGGTGTCAGGGGGCTTTCCTACGAGCAGTACTTC. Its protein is CASSLGGVRGLSYEQYF.